Below, one T cell receptor beta chain is given with its context. Its antigen is still unknown. The source of the sample is a study of cytomegalovirus exposure and HLA in healthy donors. CDR1 LNHDA and CDR2 SQIVND come from the germline V gene (reference sequence). After removal of 7 bases from V and 5 bases from J, the junction contained 6 bases not matched to a gene. There are 14 residues in the CDR3. Notes on the study in general: Researchers reported in a later analysis that a missense DCLRE1C variant was tied to TCR beta V- and J-gene trimming. Sequencing depth roughly uniform across donors was assumed in presence/absence analyses. Earlier results showed most TCR beta V segments being productive about 87% or about 30% of the time.

Use of 60 Vbeta and 13 Jbeta primers characterized the PCR. The table came from immunoSEQ multiplex PCR; TCRdb's copy has only in-frame clones and leaves some out. The data show under 150,000 clones, 72% seen once. The genes are TRBV19 and TRBJ2-3; 10 nucleotides agree with TRBD2. The sequencing input was PBMCs. This clonotype originated in a man aged 40-49 years in good health and CMV-seronegative. The CDR3 here is CASTVSGRGDTQYF. The CDR3 bases are TGTGCCAGTACGGTAAGCGGGAGGGGAGATACGCAGTATTTT. The full variable domain, rest sourced from reference TRBV19 and TRBJ2-3, is DGGITQSPKYLFRKEGQNVTLSCEQNLNHDAMYWYRQDPGQGLRLIYYSQIVNDFQKGDIAEGYSVSREKKESFPLTVTSAQKNPTAFYLCASTVSGRGDTQYFGPGTRLTVL.